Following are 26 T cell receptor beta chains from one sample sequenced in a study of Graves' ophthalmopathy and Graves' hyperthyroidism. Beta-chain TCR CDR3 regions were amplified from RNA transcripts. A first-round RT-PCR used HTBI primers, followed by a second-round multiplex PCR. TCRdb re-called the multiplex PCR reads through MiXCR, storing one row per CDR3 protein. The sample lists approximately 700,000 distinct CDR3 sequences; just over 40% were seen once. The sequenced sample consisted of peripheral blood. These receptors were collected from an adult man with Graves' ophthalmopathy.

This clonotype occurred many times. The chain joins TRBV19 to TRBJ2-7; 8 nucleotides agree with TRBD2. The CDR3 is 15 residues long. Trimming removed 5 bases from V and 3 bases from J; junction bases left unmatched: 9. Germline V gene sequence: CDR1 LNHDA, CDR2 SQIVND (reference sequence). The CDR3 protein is CASSPSAAGVYEQYF. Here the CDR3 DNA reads TGTGCCAGTAGTCCCTCGGCAGCGGGGGTCTACGAGCAGTACTTC.

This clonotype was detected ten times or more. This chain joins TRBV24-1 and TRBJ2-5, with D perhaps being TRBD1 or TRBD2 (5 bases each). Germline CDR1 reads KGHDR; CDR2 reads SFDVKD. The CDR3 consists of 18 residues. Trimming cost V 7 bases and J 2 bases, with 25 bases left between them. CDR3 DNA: TGTGCCACCAGCTCCCCCGGAGGTAGGGGCGATCTTCAAGAGACCCAGTACTTC. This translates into CATSSPGGRGDLQETQYF.

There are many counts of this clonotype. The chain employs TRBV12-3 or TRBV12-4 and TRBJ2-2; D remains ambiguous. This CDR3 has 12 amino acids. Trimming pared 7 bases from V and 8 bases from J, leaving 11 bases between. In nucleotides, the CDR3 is TGTGCCAGCAATTGGTGGAGAGGGGAGCTGTTTTTT. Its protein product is CASNWWRGELFF.

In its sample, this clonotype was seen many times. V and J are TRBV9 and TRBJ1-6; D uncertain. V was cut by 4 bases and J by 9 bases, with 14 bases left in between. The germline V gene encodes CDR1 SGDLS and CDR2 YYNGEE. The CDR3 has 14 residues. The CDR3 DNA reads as TGTGCCAGCAGCCCAGGCAGCGCAAGTTCACCCCTCCACTTT. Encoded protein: CASSPGSASSPLHF.

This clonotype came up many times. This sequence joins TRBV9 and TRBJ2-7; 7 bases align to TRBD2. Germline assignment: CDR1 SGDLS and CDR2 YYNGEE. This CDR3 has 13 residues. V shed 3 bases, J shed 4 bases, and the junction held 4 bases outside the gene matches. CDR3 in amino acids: CASSDGGLYEQYF. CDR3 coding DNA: TGTGCCAGCAGCGACGGGGGACTATACGAGCAGTACTTC.

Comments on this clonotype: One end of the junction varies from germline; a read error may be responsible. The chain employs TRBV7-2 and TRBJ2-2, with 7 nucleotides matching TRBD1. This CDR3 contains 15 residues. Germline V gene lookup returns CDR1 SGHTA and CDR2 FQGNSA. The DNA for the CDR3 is TGTGCCAGCAGCCCGGGACAGCTGAACACCGGGGTGCTGTTTTTT. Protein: CASSPGQLNTGVLFF.

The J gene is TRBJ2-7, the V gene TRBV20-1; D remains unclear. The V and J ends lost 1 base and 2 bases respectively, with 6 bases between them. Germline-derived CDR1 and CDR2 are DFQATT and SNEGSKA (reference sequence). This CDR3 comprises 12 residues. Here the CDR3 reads CSARGTPYEQYF. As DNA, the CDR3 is TGCAGTGCTAGAGGCACACCCTACGAGCAGTACTTC.

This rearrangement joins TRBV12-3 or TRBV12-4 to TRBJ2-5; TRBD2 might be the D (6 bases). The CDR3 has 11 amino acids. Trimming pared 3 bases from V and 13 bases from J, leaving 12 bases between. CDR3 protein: CASSFGDSPYF. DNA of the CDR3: TGTGCCAGCAGTTTCGGGGACTCGCCGTACTTC.

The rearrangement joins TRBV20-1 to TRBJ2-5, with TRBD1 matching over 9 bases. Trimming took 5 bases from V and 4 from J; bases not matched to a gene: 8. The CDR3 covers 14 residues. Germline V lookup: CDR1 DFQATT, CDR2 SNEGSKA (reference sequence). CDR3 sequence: CSAANRGRGETQYF. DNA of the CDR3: TGCAGTGCTGCTAACAGGGGGCGAGGAGAGACCCAGTACTTC.

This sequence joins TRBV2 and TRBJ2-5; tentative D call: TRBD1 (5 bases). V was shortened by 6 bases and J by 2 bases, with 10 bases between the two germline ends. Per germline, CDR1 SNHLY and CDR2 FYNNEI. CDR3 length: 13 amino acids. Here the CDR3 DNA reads TGTGCCAGCAGGAAAGGGGCTCAAGAGACCCAGTACTTC. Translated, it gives CASRKGAQETQYF.

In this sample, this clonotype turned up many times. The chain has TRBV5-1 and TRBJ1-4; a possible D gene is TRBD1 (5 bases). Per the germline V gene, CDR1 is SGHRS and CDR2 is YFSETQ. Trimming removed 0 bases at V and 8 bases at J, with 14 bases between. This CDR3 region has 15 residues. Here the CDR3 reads CASSLGTSLGEKLFF. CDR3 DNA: TGCGCCAGCAGCTTGGGGACATCCCTGGGAGAAAAACTGTTTTTT.

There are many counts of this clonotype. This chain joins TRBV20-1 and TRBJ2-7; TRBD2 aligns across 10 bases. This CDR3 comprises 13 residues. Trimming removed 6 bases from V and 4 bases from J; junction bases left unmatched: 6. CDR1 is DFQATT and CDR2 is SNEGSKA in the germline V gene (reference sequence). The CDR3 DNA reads TGCAGTGCCAGACTAGCGGGTGTTTACGAGCAGTACTTC. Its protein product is CSARLAGVYEQYF.

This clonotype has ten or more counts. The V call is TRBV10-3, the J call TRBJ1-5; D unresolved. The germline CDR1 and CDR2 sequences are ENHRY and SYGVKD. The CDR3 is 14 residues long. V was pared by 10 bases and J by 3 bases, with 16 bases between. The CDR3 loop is CASRGARVNQPQHF. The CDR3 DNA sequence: TGTGCCAGCAGAGGTGCACGAGTCAATCAGCCCCAGCATTTT.

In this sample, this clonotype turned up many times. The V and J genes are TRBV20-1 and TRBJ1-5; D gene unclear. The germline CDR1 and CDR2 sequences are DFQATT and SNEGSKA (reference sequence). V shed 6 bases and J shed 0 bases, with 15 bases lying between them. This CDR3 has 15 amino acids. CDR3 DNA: TGCAGTGCGAAGGGCAGCAAATATAGCAATCAGCCCCAGCATTTT. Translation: CSAKGSKYSNQPQHF.

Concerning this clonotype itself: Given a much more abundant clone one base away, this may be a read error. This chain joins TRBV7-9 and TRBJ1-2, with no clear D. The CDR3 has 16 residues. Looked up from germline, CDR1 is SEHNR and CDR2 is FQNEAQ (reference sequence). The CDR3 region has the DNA TGTGCCGGCAGCCAAAAAACCGGAGGCAGAGACTATGGCTACACCTTC. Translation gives CAGSQKTGGRDYGYTF.

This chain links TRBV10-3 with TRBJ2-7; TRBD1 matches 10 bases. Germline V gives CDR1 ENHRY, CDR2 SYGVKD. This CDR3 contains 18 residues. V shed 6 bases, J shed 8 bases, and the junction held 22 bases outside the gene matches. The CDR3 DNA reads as TGTGCCATCAGCGCGACAGGGGGCCCGTTGGACACTGGAAGTCAGCAGTACTTC. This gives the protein CAISATGGPLDTGSQQYF.

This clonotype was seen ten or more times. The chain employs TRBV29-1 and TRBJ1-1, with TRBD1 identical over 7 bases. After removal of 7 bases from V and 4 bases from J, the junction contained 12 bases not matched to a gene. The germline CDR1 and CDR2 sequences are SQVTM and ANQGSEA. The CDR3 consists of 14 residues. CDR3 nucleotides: TGCAGCGCCTCAGACAGGGCTCAAGGCACTGAAGCTTTCTTT. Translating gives CSASDRAQGTEAFF. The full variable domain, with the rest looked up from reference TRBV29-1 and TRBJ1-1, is SAVISQKPSRDICQRGTSLTIQCQVDSQVTMMFWYRQQPGQSLTLIATANQGSEATYESGFVIDKFPISRPNLTFSTLTVSNMSPEDSSIYLCSASDRAQGTEAFFGQGTRLTVV.

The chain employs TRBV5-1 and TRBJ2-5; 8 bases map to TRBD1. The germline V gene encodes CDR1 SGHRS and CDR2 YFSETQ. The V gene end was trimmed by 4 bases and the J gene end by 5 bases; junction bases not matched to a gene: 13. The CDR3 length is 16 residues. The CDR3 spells CASSVARQGARETQYF. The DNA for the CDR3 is TGCGCCAGCAGCGTAGCCAGGCAGGGGGCGCGGGAGACCCAGTACTTC.

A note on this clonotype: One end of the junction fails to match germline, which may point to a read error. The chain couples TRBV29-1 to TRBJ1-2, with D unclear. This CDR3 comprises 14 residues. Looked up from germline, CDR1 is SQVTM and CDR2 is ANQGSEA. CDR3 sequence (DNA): TGCAGCGCCGAAGGGTGGAGGGCTAACTATGGCTACACCTTT. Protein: CSAEGWRANYGYTF.

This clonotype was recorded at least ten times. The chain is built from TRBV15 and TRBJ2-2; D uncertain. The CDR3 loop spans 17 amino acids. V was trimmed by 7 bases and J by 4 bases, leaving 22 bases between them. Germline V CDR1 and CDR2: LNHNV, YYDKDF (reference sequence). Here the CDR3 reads CATTPNFAAGRTGELFF. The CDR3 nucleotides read TGTGCCACCACTCCAAACTTTGCGGCAGGACGCACCGGGGAGCTGTTTTTT.

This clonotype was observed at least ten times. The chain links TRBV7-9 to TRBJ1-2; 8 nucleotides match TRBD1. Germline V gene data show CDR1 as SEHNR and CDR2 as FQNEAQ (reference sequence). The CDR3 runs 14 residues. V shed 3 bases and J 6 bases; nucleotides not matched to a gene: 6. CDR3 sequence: CASSLPGGLNGYTF. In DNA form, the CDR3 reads TGTGCCAGCAGCTTGCCAGGGGGCTTAAATGGCTACACCTTC.

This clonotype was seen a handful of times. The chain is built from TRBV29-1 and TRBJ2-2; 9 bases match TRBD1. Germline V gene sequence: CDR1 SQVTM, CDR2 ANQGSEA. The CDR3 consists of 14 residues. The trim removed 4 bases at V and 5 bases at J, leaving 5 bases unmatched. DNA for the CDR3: TGCAGCGTTGTAAGACAGGGGGGTACCGGGGAGCTGTTTTTT. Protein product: CSVVRQGGTGELFF.

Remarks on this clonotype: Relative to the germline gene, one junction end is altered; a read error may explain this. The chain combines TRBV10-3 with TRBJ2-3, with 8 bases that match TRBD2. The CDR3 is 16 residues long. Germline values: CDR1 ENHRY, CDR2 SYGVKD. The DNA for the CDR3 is TGTGCCACCAGTGATGACAGCGGGGGAAACACAGATACGCAGTATTTT. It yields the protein CATSDDSGGNTDTQYF.

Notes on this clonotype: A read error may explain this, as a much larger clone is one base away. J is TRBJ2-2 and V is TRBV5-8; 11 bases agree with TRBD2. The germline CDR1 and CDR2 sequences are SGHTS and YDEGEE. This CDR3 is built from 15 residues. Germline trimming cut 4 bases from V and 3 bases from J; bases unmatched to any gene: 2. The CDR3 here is CASSAGLADTGELFF. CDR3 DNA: TGTGCCAGCAGCGCGGGACTAGCGGACACCGGGGAGCTGTTTTTT.

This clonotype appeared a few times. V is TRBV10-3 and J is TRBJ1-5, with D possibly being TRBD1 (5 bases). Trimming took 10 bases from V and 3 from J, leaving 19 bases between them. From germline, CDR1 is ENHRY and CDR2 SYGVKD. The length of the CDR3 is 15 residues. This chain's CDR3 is CASTIRGHSNQPQHF. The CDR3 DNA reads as TGTGCCAGCACTATAAGAGGACACTCCAATCAGCCCCAGCATTTT.

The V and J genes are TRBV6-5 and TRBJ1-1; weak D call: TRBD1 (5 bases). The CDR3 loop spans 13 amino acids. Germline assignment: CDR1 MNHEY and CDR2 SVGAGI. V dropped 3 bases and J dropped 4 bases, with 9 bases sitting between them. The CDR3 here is CASSYGGFTEAFF. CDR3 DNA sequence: TGTGCCAGCAGTTATGGGGGATTCACTGAAGCTTTCTTT.